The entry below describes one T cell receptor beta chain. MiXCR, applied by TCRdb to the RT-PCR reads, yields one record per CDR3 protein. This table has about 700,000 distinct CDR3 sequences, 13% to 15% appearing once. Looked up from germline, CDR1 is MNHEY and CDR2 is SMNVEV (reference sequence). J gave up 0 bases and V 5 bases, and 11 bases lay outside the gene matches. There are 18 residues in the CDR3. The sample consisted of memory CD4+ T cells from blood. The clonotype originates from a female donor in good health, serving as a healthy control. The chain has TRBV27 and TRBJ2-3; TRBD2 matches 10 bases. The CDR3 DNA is TGTGCCAGCAGTACAACACCGTCTAGCGGGAGAAGCACAGATACGCAGTATTTT. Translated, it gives CASSTTPSSGRSTDTQYF.